The 8 T cell receptor beta chains presented below share a single source sample, sequenced in a study of Graves' ophthalmopathy and Graves' hyperthyroidism. Amplification targeted the TCR beta CDR3 regions, with RNA transcripts as the source material. HTBI primers primed a first-round RT-PCR, and a second-round multiplex PCR followed. In TCRdb, the multiplex PCR reads were re-called with MiXCR into one record per CDR3 protein. The sample has some 1.1 million distinct CDR3 sequences; about 36% are singletons. What was sequenced was peripheral blood or thyroid tissue (not recorded which). These receptors were collected from an adult man with Graves' hyperthyroidism.

Worth noting for this clonotype: An end of the junction differs from the germline gene, which may be a read error. V gene TRBV12-3 or TRBV12-4 combines with J gene TRBJ2-6, with D hard to call. The CDR3 consists of 8 residues. CDR3 loop: CASSLHGF. In nucleotides, the CDR3 is TGTGCCAGCAGTTTACATGGTTTC.

Points on this clonotype: Possible read error: a much larger clone is one base away. V is TRBV11-2 and J is TRBJ2-7; 8 bases fit TRBD1. This CDR3 region has 14 residues. Germline trimming cut 8 bases from V and 3 bases from J; bases unmatched to any gene: 9. CDR1 is SGHAT and CDR2 is FQNNGV in the germline V gene. In DNA form, the CDR3 reads TGTGCCAGCGGCATCGACAGGGGAAACTACGAGCAGTACTTC. Protein product: CASGIDRGNYEQYF.

The CDR3: CSVVALAAGLYNEQFF. In DNA form, the CDR3 reads TGCAGCGTTGTAGCGCTAGCGGCGGGGTTGTACAATGAGCAGTTCTTC. The genes are TRBV29-1 and TRBJ2-1, with 7 bases aligning to TRBD2. J lost 4 bases, V lost 4 bases, and 13 bases had no gene match. The CDR3 sequence is 16 residues long. Looked up from germline, CDR1 is SQVTM and CDR2 is ANQGSEA.

This clonotype occurred a few times. J is TRBJ2-7 and V is TRBV19, with 7 bases lining up with TRBD1. The CDR3 extends over 13 amino acids. J was trimmed by 3 bases and V by 7 bases; bases with no gene match: 6. The germline CDR1 and CDR2 sequences are LNHDA and SQIVND (reference sequence). CDR3 DNA sequence: TGTGCCAGTAAAGGGCAGGGGGTCTACGAGCAGTACTTC. This codes for CASKGQGVYEQYF.

This chain connects TRBV7-2 to TRBJ1-1; D remains ambiguous. V dropped 6 bases and J dropped 5 bases, with 13 bases sitting between them. The CDR3 loop spans 13 amino acids. The germline V gene has CDR1 SGHTA and CDR2 FQGNSA. CDR3 residues: CASSYSRRTEAFF. The CDR3 coding sequence is TGTGCCAGCAGTTACTCGAGACGGACTGAAGCTTTCTTT.

This clonotype was seen more than once but under ten times. J is TRBJ2-2 and V is TRBV10-3; the match to TRBD2 covers 7 bases. CDR3 size: 15 residues. The germline V gene has CDR1 ENHRY and CDR2 SYGVKD. With V trimmed by 11 bases and J by 4 bases, 13 bases remained unmatched. The CDR3 DNA reads TGTGCCGCTTCCACAACTAGCGCGAGCACCGGGGAGCTGTTTTTT. It encodes CAASTTSASTGELFF.

This clonotype has ten or more counts. The chain links TRBV7-8 to TRBJ1-5; no clear D. The CDR3 consists of 13 residues. Trimming pared 5 bases from V and 3 bases from J, leaving 8 bases between. Looked up from germline, CDR1 is SGHVS and CDR2 is FQNEAQ. CDR3 DNA sequence: TGTGCCAGCAGCCAAAGCCCCAATCAGCCCCAGCATTTT. This translates into CASSQSPNQPQHF.

About this clonotype: Given a much more abundant clone one base away, this may be a read error. The chain has TRBV11-2 and TRBJ2-5, with 7 bases lining up with TRBD1. This CDR3 is 16 amino acids long. Germline values: CDR1 SGHAT, CDR2 FQNNGV. The CDR3 region is CASSLRTGVFQGTQYF. The DNA of the CDR3 is TGTGCCAGCAGCTTAAGAACAGGGGTCTTCCAAGGGACCCAGTACTTC.